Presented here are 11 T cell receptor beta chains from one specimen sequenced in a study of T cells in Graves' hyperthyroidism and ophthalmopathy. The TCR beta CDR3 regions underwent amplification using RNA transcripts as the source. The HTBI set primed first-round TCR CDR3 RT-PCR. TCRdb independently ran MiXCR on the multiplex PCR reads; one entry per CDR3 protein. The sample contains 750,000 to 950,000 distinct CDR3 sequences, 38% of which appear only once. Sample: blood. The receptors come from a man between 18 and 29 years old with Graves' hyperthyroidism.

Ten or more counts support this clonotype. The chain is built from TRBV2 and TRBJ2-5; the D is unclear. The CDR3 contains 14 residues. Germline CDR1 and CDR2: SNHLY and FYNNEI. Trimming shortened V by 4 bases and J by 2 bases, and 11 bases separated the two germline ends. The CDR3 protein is CASSAVDVQETQYF. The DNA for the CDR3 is TGTGCCAGCAGTGCAGTTGACGTACAAGAGACCCAGTACTTC.

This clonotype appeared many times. In DNA, the CDR3 is TGTGCCATCAGTGAGTCAGGTTTAGGACAGGGCTACGAGCAGTACTTC. This translates into CAISESGLGQGYEQYF. The chain employs TRBV10-3 and TRBJ2-7; 8 bases fit TRBD1. The CDR3 is 16 residues long. V shed 0 bases, J shed 3 bases, and the junction held 7 bases outside the gene matches. Germline loops: CDR1 ENHRY, CDR2 SYGVKD.

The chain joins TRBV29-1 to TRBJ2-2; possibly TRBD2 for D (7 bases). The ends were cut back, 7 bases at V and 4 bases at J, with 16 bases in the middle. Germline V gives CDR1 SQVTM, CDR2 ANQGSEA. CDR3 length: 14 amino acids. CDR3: CSGGGRGGTGELFF. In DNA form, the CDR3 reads TGCAGCGGGGGGGGGCGCGGGGGCACCGGGGAGCTGTTTTTT.

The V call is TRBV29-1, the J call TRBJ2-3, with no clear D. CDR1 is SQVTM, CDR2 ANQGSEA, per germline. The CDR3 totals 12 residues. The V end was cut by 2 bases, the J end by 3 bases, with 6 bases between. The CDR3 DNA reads TGCAGCGTTGAACCAGCTACAGATACGCAGTATTTT. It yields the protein CSVEPATDTQYF.

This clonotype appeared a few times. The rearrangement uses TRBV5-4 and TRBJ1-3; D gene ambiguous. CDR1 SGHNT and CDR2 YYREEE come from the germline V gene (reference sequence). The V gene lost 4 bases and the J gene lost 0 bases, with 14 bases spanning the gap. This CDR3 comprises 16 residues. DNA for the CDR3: TGTGCCAGCAGCACGTGGATGGAGACCTCTGGAAACACCATATATTTT. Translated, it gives CASSTWMETSGNTIYF. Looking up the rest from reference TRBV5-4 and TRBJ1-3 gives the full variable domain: ETGVTQSPTHLIKTRGQQVTLRCSSQSGHNTVSWYQQALGQGPQFIFQYYREEENGRGNFPPRFSGLQFPNYSSELNVNALELDDSALYLCASSTWMETSGNTIYFGEGSWLTVV.

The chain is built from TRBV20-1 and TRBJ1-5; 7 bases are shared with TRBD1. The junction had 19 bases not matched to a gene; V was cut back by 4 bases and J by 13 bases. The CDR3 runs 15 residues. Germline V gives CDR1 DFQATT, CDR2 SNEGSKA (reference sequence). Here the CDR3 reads CSATSMDRRQSAQHF. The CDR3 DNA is TGCAGTGCTACCTCCATGGACAGGCGGCAGTCAGCACAGCATTTT.

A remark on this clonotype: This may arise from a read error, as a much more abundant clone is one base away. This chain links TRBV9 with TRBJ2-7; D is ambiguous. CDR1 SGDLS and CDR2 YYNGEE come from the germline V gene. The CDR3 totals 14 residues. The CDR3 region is CVSSVDATPYEQYF. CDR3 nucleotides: TGTGTCAGCAGCGTAGATGCCACCCCCTACGAGCAGTACTTC.

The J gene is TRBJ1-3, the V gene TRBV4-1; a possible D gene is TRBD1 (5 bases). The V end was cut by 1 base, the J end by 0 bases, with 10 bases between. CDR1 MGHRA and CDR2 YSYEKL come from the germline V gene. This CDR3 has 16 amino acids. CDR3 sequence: CASSQVWGLSGNTIYF. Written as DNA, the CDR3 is TGCGCCAGCAGCCAAGTGTGGGGACTCTCTGGAAACACCATATATTTT.

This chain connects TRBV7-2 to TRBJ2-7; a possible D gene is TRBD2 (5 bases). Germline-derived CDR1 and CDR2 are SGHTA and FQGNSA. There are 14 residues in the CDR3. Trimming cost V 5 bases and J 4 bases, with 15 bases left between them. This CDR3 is CASSRVPSSYEQYF. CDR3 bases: TGTGCCAGCAGCCGCGTGCCTAGCAGTTACGAGCAGTACTTC.

For the CDR3, the DNA is TGCAGCGTTGAGGAGCAGGGGCGAGGCGGGGAGCTGTTTTTT. Translation: CSVEEQGRGGELFF. The chain uses TRBV29-1 and TRBJ2-2; a weak D match, TRBD1 (6 bases). The CDR3 spans 14 residues. V lost 3 bases and J 7 bases, leaving 15 bases between the germline ends. Per germline, CDR1 SQVTM and CDR2 ANQGSEA.

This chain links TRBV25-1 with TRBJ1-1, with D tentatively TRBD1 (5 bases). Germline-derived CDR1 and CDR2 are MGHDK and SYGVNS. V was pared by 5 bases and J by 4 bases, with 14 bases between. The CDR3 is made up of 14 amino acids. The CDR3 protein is CASSLYTRGTEAFF. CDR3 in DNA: TGTGCCAGCAGTTTATACACAAGGGGCACTGAAGCTTTCTTT.